A single T cell receptor (beta chain) is shown here with its context. MiXCR was run by TCRdb on the RT-PCR reads, yielding one entry per CDR3 protein. The data contain about 150,000 distinct CDR3 sequences, 37% of them seen just once; the ten biggest clones take up 50%. Germline CDR1 DFQATT, CDR2 SNEGSKA (reference sequence). The CDR3 length is 17 residues. Trimming left V 0 bases short and J 4 bases short, with 19 bases between. The data stem from a study of patients and donors after allogeneic stem cell transplantation. This TCR was sampled from a human donor who was either an allogeneic HSCT recipient or a stem cell or donor lymphocyte infusion donor (not recorded which). It is not recorded whose cells these are; they may come from a transplant donor. This chain connects TRBV20-1 to TRBJ1-5; tentative D call: TRBD1 (5 bases). The source material was blood, either unsorted or a sorted T cell fraction (not recorded which). The CDR3 protein is CSARDSGRGALNQPQHF. The CDR3 nucleotides read TGCAGTGCTAGAGATTCGGGACGAGGGGCATTAAATCAGCCCCAGCATTTT.